One sample yielded the 14 T cell receptor beta chains listed below, sequenced in a study of cytomegalovirus exposure and HLA in healthy donors. This PCR relied on a set of 60 Vbeta primers and 13 Jbeta primers. Produced via immunoSEQ multiplex PCR; TCRdb's table is partial and in-frame only. In the table there are 97,000 or so clones, around 78% of which are singletons. Sequenced material: PBMCs. The origin of the receptors is a man between 35 and 55 years old in good health and CMV-seronegative.

The chain is built from TRBV6-4 and TRBJ2-1; 9 nucleotides match TRBD2. CDR3 length equals 15 residues. Trimming cost V 0 bases and J 6 bases; bases outside gene matches: 3. Germline V gene lookup returns CDR1 MRHNA and CDR2 SNTAGT. In nucleotides, the CDR3 is TGTGCCAGCAGTGACTCAACTAGCGGGCGCAATGAGCAGTTCTTC. Translated: CASSDSTSGRNEQFF.

The genes are TRBV21-1 and TRBJ2-7; the table's D gene call, TRBD1, was not cross checked with the DNA. TRBV21-1 constitutes a pseudogene. The CDR3 length is 15 residues. In nucleotides, the CDR3 is TGTGCCAGCAGGTCTCCTCCCCGGACACTCTACGAGCAGTACTTC. Translating it yields CASRSPPRTLYEQYF.

The V gene is TRBV5-1, the J gene TRBJ1-2; 9 bases are a match to TRBD1. The germline V gene encodes CDR1 SGHRS and CDR2 YFSETQ. This CDR3 region has 15 residues. V gave up 4 bases and J gave up 4 bases; unmatched junction bases: 8. CDR3 region: CASSITGQGPYGYTF. CDR3 DNA: TGCGCCAGCAGCATTACGGGACAGGGTCCCTATGGCTACACCTTC.

This clone was observed a handful of times. V is TRBV5-1 and J is TRBJ1-2; D perhaps matches TRBD1 (6 bases). Germline V gene data show CDR1 as SGHRS and CDR2 as YFSETQ. The CDR3 covers 13 residues. V was cut by 4 bases and J by 4 bases, with 11 bases left in between. CDR3 region: CASSVNRVYGYTF. CDR3 nucleotides: TGCGCCAGCAGCGTAAACAGGGTCTATGGCTACACCTTC. Drawing the rest from reference TRBV5-1 and TRBJ1-2, the complete variable domain is KAGVTQTPRYLIKTRGQQVTLSCSPISGHRSVSWYQQTPGQGLQFLFEYFSETQRNKGNFPGRFSGRQFSNSRSEMNVSTLELGDSALYLCASSVNRVYGYTFGSGTRLTVV.

The chain is built from TRBV5-5 and TRBJ1-1; unclear D gene. V was shortened by 0 bases and J by 3 bases, with 12 bases between the two germline ends. The CDR3 is 15 residues long. Per the germline V gene, CDR1 is SGHKS and CDR2 is YYEKEE (reference sequence). CDR3 sequence reads: CASSLVRSEDTEAFF. The CDR3 DNA follows: TGTGCCAGCAGCTTGGTTAGGAGTGAAGACACTGAAGCTTTCTTT.

There are a few counts of this clone. The chain joins TRBV7-9 to TRBJ1-1; D is uncertain. Deletions cut 10 bases from V and 1 base from J, with 4 bases between. In germline, CDR1 is SEHNR, CDR2 FQNEAQ (reference sequence). The CDR3 is made up of 10 amino acids. CDR3 sequence reads: CATSNTEAFF. The CDR3 region has the DNA TGTGCCACCTCGAACACTGAAGCTTTCTTT.

This clone turned up a few times. The rearrangement links TRBV7-3 to TRBJ2-5; TRBD2 is a possible D gene (6 bases). With 1 base removed from V and 8 bases from J, the gap between germline ends came to 11 bases. Germline lookup yields CDR1 SGHTA and CDR2 FQGTGA. The CDR3 totals 13 residues. The CDR3 DNA sequence: TGTGCCAGCAGCTTAAATGTGCGGGGTACCCAGTACTTC. It yields the protein CASSLNVRGTQYF.

The chain is built from TRBV7-2 and TRBJ1-5; D perhaps matches TRBD1 (5 bases). The CDR3 length is 13 residues. Germline V gene sequence: CDR1 SGHTA, CDR2 FQGNSA. Trimming stripped 3 bases from V and 7 bases from J, with 10 bases between. CDR3 in DNA: TGTGCCAGCAGCTTGTCCAGGGTACAGCCCCAGCATTTT. Amino acids: CASSLSRVQPQHF. Full variable domain (remainder filled in from reference TRBV7-2 and TRBJ1-5): GAGVSQSPSNKVTEKGKDVELRCDPISGHTALYWYRQSLGQGLEFLIYFQGNSAPDKSGLPSDRFSAERTGGSVSTLTIQRTQQEDSAVYLCASSLSRVQPQHFGDGTRLSIL.

In its sample, this clone was seen once. This sequence joins TRBV11-1 and TRBJ1-1; D remains ambiguous. The germline V and J ends were trimmed by 1 base and 4 bases, with 7 bases remaining between them. The CDR3 runs to 13 residues. Per germline, CDR1 SGHAT and CDR2 FQDESV (reference sequence). The CDR3 loop is CASSLELTTEAFF. The CDR3 DNA is TGTGCCAGCAGCTTAGAGCTAACCACTGAAGCTTTCTTT. Together with reference TRBV11-1 and TRBJ1-1, the CDR3 gives the full variable domain: EAEVAQSPRYKITEKSQAVAFWCDPISGHATLYWYRQILGQGPELLVQFQDESVVDDSQLPKDRFSAERLKGVDSTLKIQPAELGDSAMYLCASSLELTTEAFFGQGTRLTVV.

Comments on this clone: An end of the junction does not agree with germline; a read error may underlie this. Other DNA sequences in the same sample also yield this CDR3. This chain links TRBV27 with TRBJ1-6; D unclear. This CDR3 has 13 amino acids. Germline loops: CDR1 MNHEY, CDR2 SMNVEV (reference sequence). The CDR3 DNA reads as TGTGCCAGCAGTTTGGACGGGGATTCACCTCTCCACTTT. Its translation is CASSLDGDSPLHF.

Concerning this clone: Relative to the germline gene, one junction end is altered; a read error may explain this. The V call is TRBV11-2, the J call TRBJ2-1; perhaps TRBD1 as D (6 bases). CDR3 length equals 15 residues. Per germline, CDR1 SGHAT and CDR2 FQNNGV. In DNA form, the CDR3 reads TGTGCCAGCAACTTACTCCGGGACATACGAGAAGAGCAGTTCTTC. Protein: CASNLLRDIREEQFF.

The chain is built from TRBV21-1 and TRBJ2-6; the D call of TRBD1 is as the table states it, not checked on the DNA. TRBV21-1 is recorded as a pseudogene. The CDR3 has 17 amino acids. The CDR3 nucleotides read TGTGCCAGCAGCACCGGGACAGACGCCTCTGGGGCCAACGTCCTGACTTTC. Translation gives CASSTGTDASGANVLTF.

The chain couples TRBV2 to TRBJ1-1, with 7 bases identical to TRBD1. This CDR3 region has 14 residues. J lost 1 base, V lost 4 bases, and 3 bases had no gene match. CDR1 is SNHLY and CDR2 is FYNNEI in the germline V gene. The CDR3 sequence: CASSGPGGNTEAFF. CDR3 nucleotides: TGTGCCAGCAGTGGCCCAGGGGGGAACACTGAAGCTTTCTTT.

The chain combines TRBV27 with TRBJ1-2, with 8 bases aligning to TRBD1. With 4 bases clipped from V and 5 bases from J, the junction kept 0 bases outside the gene matches. CDR3 length equals 12 residues. CDR1 is MNHEY and CDR2 is SMNVEV in the germline V gene (reference sequence). CDR3 sequence: CASSYRGYGYTF. The CDR3, as DNA: TGTGCCAGCAGTTACAGGGGGTATGGCTACACCTTC.